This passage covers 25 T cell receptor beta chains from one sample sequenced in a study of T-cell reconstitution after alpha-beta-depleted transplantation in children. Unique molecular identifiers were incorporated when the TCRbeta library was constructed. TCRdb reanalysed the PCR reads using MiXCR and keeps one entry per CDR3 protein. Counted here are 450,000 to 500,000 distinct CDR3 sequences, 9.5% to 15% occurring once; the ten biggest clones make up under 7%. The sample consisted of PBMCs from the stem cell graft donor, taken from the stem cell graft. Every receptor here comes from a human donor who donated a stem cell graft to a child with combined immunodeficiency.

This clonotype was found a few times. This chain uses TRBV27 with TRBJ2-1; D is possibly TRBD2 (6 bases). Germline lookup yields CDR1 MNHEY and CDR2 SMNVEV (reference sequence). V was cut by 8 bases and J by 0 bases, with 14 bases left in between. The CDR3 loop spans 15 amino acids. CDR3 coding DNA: TGTGCCAGCGCCCAGCGGGCGAGCTCCTACAATGAGCAGTTCTTC. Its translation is CASAQRASSYNEQFF.

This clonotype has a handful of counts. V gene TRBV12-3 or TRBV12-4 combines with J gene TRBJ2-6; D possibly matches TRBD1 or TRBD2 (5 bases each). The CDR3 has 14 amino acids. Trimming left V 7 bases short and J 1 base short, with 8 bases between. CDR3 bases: TGTGCCAGCACCGAGGGGTCTGGGGCCAACGTCCTGACTTTC. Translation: CASTEGSGANVLTF.

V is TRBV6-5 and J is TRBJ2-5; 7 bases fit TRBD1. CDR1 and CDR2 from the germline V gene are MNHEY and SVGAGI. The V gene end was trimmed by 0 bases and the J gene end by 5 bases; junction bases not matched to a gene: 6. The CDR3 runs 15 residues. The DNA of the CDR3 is TGTGCCAGCAGTTACTCGAGACAGGGTCGGGAGACCCAGTACTTC. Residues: CASSYSRQGRETQYF.

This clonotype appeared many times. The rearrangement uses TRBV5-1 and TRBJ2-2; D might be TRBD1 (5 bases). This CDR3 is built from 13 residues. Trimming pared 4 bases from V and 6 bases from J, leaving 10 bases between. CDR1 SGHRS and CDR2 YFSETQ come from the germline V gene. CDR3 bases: TGCGCCAGCAGCGAGACAGAGGCCGGGGAGCTGTTTTTT. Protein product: CASSETEAGELFF.

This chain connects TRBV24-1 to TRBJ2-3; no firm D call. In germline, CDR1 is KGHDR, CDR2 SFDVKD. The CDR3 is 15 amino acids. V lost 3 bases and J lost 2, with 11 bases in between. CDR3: CATSDPKWDTDTQYF. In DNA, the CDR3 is TGTGCCACCAGTGATCCCAAGTGGGACACAGATACGCAGTATTTT.

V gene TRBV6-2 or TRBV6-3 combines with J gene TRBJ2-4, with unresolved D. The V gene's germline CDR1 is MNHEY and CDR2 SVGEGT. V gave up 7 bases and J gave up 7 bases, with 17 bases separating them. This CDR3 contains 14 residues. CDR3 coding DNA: TGTGCCAGCACCCCGGACGGTGCCCATAACATTCAGTACTTC. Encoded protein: CASTPDGAHNIQYF.

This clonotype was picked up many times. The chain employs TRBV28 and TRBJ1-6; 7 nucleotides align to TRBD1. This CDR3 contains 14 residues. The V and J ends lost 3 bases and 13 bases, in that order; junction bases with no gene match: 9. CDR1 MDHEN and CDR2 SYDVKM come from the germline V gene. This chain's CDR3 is CASSFPQGKTPLHF. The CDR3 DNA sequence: TGTGCCAGCAGTTTCCCACAGGGGAAGACCCCCCTCCACTTT.

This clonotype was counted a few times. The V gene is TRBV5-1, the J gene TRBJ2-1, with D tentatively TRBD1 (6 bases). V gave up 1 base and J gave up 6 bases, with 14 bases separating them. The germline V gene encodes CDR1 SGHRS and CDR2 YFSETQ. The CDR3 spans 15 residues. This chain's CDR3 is CASSLLGAATNEQFF. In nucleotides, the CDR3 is TGCGCCAGCAGCTTGCTGGGGGCCGCTACCAATGAGCAGTTCTTC. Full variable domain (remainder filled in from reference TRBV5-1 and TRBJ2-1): KAGVTQTPRYLIKTRGQQVTLSCSPISGHRSVSWYQQTPGQGLQFLFEYFSETQRNKGNFPGRFSGRQFSNSRSEMNVSTLELGDSALYLCASSLLGAATNEQFFGPGTRLTVL.

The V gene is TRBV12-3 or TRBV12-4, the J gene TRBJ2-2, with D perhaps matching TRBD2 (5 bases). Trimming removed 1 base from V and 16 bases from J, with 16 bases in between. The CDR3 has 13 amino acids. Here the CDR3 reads CASSLGGSVGPFF. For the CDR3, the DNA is TGTGCCAGCAGTTTAGGAGGGTCAGTCGGCCCGTTTTTT.

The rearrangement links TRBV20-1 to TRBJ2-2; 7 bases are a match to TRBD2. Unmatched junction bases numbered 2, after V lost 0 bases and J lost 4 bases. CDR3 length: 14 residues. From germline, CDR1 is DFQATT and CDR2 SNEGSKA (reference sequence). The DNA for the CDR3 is TGCAGTGCTAGAGAGGGGAGGGCCACCGGGGAGCTGTTTTTT. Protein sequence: CSAREGRATGELFF.

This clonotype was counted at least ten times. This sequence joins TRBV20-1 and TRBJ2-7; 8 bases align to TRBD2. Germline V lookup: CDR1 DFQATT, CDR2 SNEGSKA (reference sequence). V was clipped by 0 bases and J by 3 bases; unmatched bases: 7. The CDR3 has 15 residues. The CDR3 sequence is CSARESGGLFYEQYF. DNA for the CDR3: TGCAGTGCTAGAGAAAGCGGGGGCTTATTCTACGAGCAGTACTTC.

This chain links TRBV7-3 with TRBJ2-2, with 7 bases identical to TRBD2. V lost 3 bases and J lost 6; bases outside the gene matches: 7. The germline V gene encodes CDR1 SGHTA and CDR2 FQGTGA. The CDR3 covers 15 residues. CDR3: CASSLSGAASGELFF. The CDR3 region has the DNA TGTGCCAGCAGCTTGAGCGGGGCGGCCTCCGGGGAGCTGTTTTTT.

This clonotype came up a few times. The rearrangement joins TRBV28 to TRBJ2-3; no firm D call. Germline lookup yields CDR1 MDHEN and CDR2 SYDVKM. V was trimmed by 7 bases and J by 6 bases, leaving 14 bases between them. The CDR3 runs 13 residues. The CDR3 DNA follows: TGTGCCAGCAAGGAAGGGCCATTTGATACGCAGTATTTT. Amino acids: CASKEGPFDTQYF.

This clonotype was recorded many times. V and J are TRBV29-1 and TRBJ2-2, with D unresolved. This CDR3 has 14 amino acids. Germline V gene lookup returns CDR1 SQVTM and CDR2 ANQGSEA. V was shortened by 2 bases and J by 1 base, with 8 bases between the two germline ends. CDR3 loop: CSVEIQENTGELFF. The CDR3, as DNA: TGCAGCGTTGAAATCCAGGAGAACACCGGGGAGCTGTTTTTT.

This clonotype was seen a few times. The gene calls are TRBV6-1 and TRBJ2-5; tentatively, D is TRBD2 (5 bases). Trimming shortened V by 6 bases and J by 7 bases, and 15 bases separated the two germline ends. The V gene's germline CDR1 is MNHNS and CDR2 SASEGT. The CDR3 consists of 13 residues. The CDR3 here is CASSQDSSGTQYF. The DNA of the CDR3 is TGTGCCAGCAGCCAGGACTCGTCGGGGACCCAGTACTTC.

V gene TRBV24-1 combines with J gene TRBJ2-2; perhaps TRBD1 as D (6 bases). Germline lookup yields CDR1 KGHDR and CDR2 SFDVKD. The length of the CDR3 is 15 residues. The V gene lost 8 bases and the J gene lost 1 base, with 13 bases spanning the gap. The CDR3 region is CATKAGTLNTGELFF. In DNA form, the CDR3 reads TGTGCCACCAAAGCCGGGACACTGAACACCGGGGAGCTGTTTTTT.

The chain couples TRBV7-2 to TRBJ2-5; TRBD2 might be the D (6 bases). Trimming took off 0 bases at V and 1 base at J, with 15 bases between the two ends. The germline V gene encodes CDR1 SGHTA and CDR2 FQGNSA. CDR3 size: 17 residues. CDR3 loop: CASSLALVRRGQETQYF. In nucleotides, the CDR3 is TGTGCCAGCAGCTTAGCGTTGGTTCGGAGGGGCCAAGAGACCCAGTACTTC.

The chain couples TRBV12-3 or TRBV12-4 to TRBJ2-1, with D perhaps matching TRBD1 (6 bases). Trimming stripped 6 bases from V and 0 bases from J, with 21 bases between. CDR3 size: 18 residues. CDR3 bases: TGTGCCAGCAGCACCCCCCTGACAGGCGGTACCTCCTACAATGAGCAGTTCTTC. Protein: CASSTPLTGGTSYNEQFF.

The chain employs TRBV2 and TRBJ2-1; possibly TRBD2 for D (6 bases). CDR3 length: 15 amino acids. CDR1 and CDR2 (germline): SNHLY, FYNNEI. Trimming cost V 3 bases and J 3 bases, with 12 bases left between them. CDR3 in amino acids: CASSDGEEGYNEQFF. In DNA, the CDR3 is TGTGCCAGCAGTGACGGGGAGGAAGGCTACAATGAGCAGTTCTTC.

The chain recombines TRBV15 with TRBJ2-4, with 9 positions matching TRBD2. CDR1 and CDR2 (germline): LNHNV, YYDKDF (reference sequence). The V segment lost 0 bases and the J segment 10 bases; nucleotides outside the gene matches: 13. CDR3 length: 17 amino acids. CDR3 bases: TGTGCCACCAGCAGAGATATGGGGCTAGCGGGAATGGGGATTCAGTACTTC. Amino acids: CATSRDMGLAGMGIQYF.

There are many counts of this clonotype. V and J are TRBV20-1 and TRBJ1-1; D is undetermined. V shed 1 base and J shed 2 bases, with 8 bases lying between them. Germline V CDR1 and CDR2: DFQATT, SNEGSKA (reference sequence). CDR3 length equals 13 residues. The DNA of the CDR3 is TGCAGTGCTAGAGGGAGTTCAAACACTGAAGCTTTCTTT. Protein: CSARGSSNTEAFF.

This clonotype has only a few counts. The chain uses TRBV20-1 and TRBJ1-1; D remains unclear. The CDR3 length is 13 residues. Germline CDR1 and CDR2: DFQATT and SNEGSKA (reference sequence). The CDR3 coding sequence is TGCAGGGTATGGTCTGGGATGAACACTGAAGCTTTCTTT. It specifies CRVWSGMNTEAFF.

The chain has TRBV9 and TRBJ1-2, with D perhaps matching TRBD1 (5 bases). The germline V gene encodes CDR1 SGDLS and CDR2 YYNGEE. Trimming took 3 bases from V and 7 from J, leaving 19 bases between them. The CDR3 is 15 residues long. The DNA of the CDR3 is TGTGCCAGCAGCGAGGCATCCCAGGGCGATGGTGGCTACACCTTC. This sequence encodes CASSEASQGDGGYTF.

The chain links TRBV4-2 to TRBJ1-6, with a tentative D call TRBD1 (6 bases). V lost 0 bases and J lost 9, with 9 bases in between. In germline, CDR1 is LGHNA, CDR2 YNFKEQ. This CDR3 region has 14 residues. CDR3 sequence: CASSQEQGSSPLHF. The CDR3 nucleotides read TGTGCCAGCAGCCAAGAGCAGGGGTCTTCACCCCTCCACTTT.

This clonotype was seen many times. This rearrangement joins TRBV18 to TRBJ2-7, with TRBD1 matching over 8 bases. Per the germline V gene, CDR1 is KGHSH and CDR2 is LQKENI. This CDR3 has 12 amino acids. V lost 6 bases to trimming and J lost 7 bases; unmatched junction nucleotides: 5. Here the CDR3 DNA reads TGTGCCAGCTCTCTGACAGGGGAAGAGCAGTACTTC. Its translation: CASSLTGEEQYF.